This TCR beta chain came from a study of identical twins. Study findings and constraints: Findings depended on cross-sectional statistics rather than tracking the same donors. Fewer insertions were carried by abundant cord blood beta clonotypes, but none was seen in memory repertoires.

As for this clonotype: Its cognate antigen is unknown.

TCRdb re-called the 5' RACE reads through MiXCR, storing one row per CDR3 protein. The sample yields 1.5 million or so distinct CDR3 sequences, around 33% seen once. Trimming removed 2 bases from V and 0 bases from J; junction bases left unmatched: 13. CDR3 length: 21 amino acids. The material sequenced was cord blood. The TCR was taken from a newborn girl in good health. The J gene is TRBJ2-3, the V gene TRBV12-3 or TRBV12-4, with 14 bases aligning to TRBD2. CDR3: CASSLRARGLAGGRSTDTQYF. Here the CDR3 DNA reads TGTGCCAGCAGTTTACGCGCCCGTGGACTAGCGGGGGGCCGCAGCACAGATACGCAGTATTTT.